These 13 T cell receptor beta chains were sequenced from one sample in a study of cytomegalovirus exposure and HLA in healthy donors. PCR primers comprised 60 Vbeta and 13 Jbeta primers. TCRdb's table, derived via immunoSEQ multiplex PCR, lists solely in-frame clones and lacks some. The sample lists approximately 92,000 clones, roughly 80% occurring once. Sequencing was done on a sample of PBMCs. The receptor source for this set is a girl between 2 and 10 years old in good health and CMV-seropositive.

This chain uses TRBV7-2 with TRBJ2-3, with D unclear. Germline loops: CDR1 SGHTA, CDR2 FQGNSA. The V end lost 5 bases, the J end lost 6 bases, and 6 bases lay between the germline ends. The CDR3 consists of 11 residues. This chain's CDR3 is CASSPLDTQYF. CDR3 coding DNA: TGTGCCAGCAGCCCCCTCGATACGCAGTATTTT. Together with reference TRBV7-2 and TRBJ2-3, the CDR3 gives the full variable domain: GAGVSQSPSNKVTEKGKDVELRCDPISGHTALYWYRQSLGQGLEFLIYFQGNSAPDKSGLPSDRFSAERTGGSVSTLTIQRTQQEDSAVYLCASSPLDTQYFGPGTRLTVL.

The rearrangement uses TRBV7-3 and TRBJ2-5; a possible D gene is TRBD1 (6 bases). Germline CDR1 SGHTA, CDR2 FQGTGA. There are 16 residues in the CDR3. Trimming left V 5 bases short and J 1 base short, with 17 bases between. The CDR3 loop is CASSLNKAGVQETQYF. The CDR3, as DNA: TGTGCCAGCAGCCTAAATAAGGCAGGGGTCCAAGAGACCCAGTACTTC.

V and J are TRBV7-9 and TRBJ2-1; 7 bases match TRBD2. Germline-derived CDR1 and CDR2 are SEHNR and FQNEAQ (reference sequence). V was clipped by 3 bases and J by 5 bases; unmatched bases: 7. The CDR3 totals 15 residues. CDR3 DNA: TGTGCCAGCAGCTTTTGGCTAGCGGCTCACAATGAGCAGTTCTTC. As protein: CASSFWLAAHNEQFF.

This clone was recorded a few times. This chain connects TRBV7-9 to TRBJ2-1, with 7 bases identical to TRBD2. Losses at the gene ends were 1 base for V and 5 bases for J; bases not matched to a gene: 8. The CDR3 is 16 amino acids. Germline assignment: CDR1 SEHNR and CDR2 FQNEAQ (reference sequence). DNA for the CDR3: TGTGCCAGCAGCTTAGTAGGTAGCGGGCCAAACAATGAGCAGTTCTTC. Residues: CASSLVGSGPNNEQFF.

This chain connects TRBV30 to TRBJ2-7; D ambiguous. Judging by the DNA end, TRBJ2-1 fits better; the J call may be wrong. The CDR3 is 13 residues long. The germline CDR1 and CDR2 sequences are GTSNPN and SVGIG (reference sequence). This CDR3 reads CAILRGPYNEQFF. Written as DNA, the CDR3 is TGTGCCATTCTAAGAGGCCCCTACAATGAGCAGTTCTTC.

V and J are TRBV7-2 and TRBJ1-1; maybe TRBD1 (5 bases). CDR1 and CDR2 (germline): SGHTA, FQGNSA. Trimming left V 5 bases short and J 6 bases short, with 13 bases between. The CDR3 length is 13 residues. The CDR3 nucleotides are TGTGCCAGCAGCGAAACGCCCAGGGCTGAAGCTTTCTTT. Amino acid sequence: CASSETPRAEAFF.

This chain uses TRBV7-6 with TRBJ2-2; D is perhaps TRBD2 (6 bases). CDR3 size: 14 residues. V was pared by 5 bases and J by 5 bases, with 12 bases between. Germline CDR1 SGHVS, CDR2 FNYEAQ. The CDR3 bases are TGTGCCAGCAGCATGGGACTCAAGACCGGGGAGCTGTTTTTT. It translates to CASSMGLKTGELFF.

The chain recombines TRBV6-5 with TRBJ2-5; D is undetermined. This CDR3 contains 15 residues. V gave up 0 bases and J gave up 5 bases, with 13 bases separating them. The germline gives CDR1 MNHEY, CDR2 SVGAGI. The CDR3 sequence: CASSYSSVPSETQYF. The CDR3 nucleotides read TGTGCCAGCAGTTACTCGTCCGTTCCGTCGGAGACCCAGTACTTC.

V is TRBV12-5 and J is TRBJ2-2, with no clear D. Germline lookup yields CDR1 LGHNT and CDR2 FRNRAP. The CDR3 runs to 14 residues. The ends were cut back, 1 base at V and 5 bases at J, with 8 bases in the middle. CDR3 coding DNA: TGTGCTAGTGGTTTGGAAACCGCGACCGGGGAGCTGTTTTTT. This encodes CASGLETATGELFF.

The CDR3 DNA reads as TGTGCCAGCAGCCCGGGGCAGGGGGGAAGAAACACTGAAGCTTTCTTT. Amino acid sequence: CASSPGQGGRNTEAFF. The chain carries TRBV7-9 and TRBJ1-1, with TRBD1 matching over 7 bases. Looked up from germline, CDR1 is SEHNR and CDR2 is FQNEAQ (reference sequence). Losses at the gene ends were 5 bases for V and 2 bases for J; bases not matched to a gene: 11. The CDR3 runs to 16 residues.

The CDR3 sequence is CSVKQGATEAFF. In DNA form, the CDR3 reads TGCAGCGTAAAACAGGGAGCCACTGAAGCTTTCTTT. The chain links TRBV29-1 to TRBJ1-1, with D maybe TRBD1 (6 bases). The CDR3 consists of 12 residues. CDR1 and CDR2 from the germline V gene are SQVTM and ANQGSEA. Trimming took 6 bases from V and 4 from J, leaving 12 bases between them.

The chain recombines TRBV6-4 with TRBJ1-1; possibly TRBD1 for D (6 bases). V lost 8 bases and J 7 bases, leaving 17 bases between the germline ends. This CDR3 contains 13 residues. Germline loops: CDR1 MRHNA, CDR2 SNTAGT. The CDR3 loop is CASSEQGVGEAFF. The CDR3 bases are TGTGCCAGCTCTGAACAGGGCGTTGGTGAAGCTTTCTTT.

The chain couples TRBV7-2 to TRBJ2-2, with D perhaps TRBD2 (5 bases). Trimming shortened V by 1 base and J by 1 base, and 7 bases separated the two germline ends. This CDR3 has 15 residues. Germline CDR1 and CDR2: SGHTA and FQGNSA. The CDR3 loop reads CASSLGERNTGELFF. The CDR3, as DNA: TGTGCCAGCAGCTTAGGGGAGCGGAACACCGGGGAGCTGTTTTTT.